The 22 T cell receptor beta chains below all came from one sample that was sequenced in a study of T cell clonality in common variable immunodeficiency. Their antigens are not known. Overall study results and limits: Fewer deletions and N-nucleotide insertions were reportedly seen in common variable immunodeficiency TCR beta sequences.

This table comes from immunoSEQ multiplex PCR, and its TCRdb copy is limited to in-frame clones, with some not included. Singletons are absent from the sample, which has under 20,000 clones. Sequencing was carried out using peripheral blood mononuclear cells. Source of these receptors: a human donor with common variable immunodeficiency.

Remarks on this clone: The CDR3 end falls 3 residues outside the read, so it is completed with the germline J gene. The chain carries TRBV7-8 and TRBJ1-5; 8 bases line up with TRBD1. Germline CDR1 reads SGHVS; CDR2 reads FQNEAQ. CDR3 length equals 15 residues. Trimming at V came to 1 base and at J to 4 bases, leaving 3 bases not matched to a gene. This CDR3 is CASSLETGANQPQHF. Incomplete CDR3 DNA: TGTGCCAGCAGCTTAGAGACAGGGGCAAATCAGCCC.

Remarks on this clone: The junction does not match germline at one end; this may be a read error. The read ends 3 residues shy of where the CDR3 ends; the end is completed using the germline J gene. V usage is TRBV7-9 and J usage is TRBJ2-1; D is unresolved. CDR3 size: 13 residues. Germline-derived CDR1 and CDR2 are SEHNR and FQNEAQ (reference sequence). The CDR3 DNA, read in part, is TGTTCCAGCAGCCTACCAAGGGCCCATGAG. This translates into CSSSLPRAHE. The whole CDR3 sequence reads CSSSLPRAHEQFF. The full variable domain, with the rest looked up from reference TRBV7-9 and TRBJ2-1, is DTGVSQNPRHKITKRGQNVTFRCDPISEHNRLYWYRQTLGQGPEFLTYFQNEAQLEKSRLLSDRFSAERPKGSFSTLEIQRTEQGDSAMYLCSSSLPRAHEQFFGPGTRLTVL.

Of note for this clone: The read stops 3 residues short of the end of the CDR3; the missing end is completed from the germline J gene. The chain couples TRBV6-2 or TRBV6-3 to TRBJ2-7, with 8 bases aligning to TRBD1. The CDR3 is 15 residues long. The V gene end was trimmed by 6 bases and the J gene end by 0 bases; junction bases not matched to a gene: 7. The germline CDR1 and CDR2 sequences are MNHEY and SVGEGT. Incomplete CDR3 DNA: TGTGCCAGCAGATCGGGACAGGAGAGCTCCTACGAG. Encoded protein: CASRSGQESSYE. The whole CDR3 region reads CASRSGQESSYEQYF.

This clone was recorded at least ten times. The CDR3 extends 3 residues past the end of the read, so its final part is completed from the germline J gene. The V gene is TRBV6-1, the J gene TRBJ2-7; D remains unclear. The CDR3 contains 13 residues. Germline CDR1 and CDR2: MNHNS and SASEGT. The V gene lost 2 bases and the J gene lost 2 bases, with 7 bases spanning the gap. CDR3 sequence reads: CASSEKPPYEQYF. CDR3 DNA (partial): TGTGCCAGCAGTGAAAAGCCTCCCTACGAG.

This clone has only a few counts. The read is 3 residues too short to cover the CDR3 end, so that end is filled in from the germline J gene. This chain connects TRBV7-9 to TRBJ1-2; TRBD1 aligns across 8 bases. The CDR3 runs 14 residues. V lost 4 bases, J lost 6 bases, and 7 bases stayed unmatched. Germline loops: CDR1 SEHNR, CDR2 FQNEAQ (reference sequence). The CDR3 loop is CASSSDRVFDGYTF. The CDR3 bases that were read are TGTGCCAGCAGCTCGGACAGGGTATTTGATGGC.

This clone was picked up many times. CDR3 in amino acids: CSVDSGYTF. The DNA read from the CDR3 is TGCAGCGTGGACAGTGGC. The chain is built from TRBV29-1 and TRBJ1-2, with D possibly being TRBD1 (6 bases). The missing CDR3 end, 3 residues past where the read stops, is filled in from the germline J gene. Trimming stripped 6 bases from V and 7 bases from J, with 6 bases between. CDR3 length: 9 amino acids. Germline V gene sequence: CDR1 SQVTM, CDR2 ANQGSEA.

This clone was counted between two and nine times. The read is 3 residues too short to cover the CDR3 end, so that end is filled in from the germline J gene. The V call is TRBV18, the J call TRBJ1-6; tentative D call: TRBD1 (5 bases). Looked up from germline, CDR1 is KGHSH and CDR2 is LQKENI. The CDR3 contains 15 residues. Trimming took off 4 bases at V and 8 bases at J, with 15 bases between the two ends. The sequenced part of the CDR3 DNA is TGTGCCAGCTCACAAGGAGGTCAGGGTGATTCACCC. It encodes CASSQGGQGDSP. The complete CDR3 protein is CASSQGGQGDSPLHF.

Details on this clone: The read terminates 3 residues ahead of where the CDR3 ends, so the germline J gene completes it. The rearrangement uses TRBV30 and TRBJ1-2; D gene uncertain. The germline V gene has CDR1 GTSNPN and CDR2 SVGIG (reference sequence). The V end lost 7 bases, the J end lost 3 bases, and 12 bases lay between the germline ends. This CDR3 is 12 amino acids long. CDR3 amino acids: CALPQPYYGYTF. CDR3 DNA, as far as it was read: TGTGCCTTACCACAGCCCTACTATGGC.

Details on this clone: The read comes to an end 3 residues before the CDR3 does, leaving the germline J gene to fill in the end. The chain couples TRBV7-9 to TRBJ2-7, with 9 nucleotides matching TRBD1. CDR3 length: 13 residues. Unmatched junction bases numbered 4, after V lost 5 bases and J lost 5 bases. Germline V gene sequence: CDR1 SEHNR, CDR2 FQNEAQ (reference sequence). CDR3 sequence reads: CASSPRDRDEQYF. CDR3 bases read: TGTGCCAGCAGCCCCCGGGACAGGGACGAG.

This clone has a handful of counts. The CDR3 end falls 3 residues outside the read, so it is completed with the germline J gene. This chain joins TRBV18 and TRBJ2-1; TRBD1 is a possible D gene (5 bases). The V gene's germline CDR1 is KGHSH and CDR2 LQKENI. V was clipped by 0 bases and J by 8 bases, with 14 bases between them. CDR3 length equals 15 residues. Here the CDR3 reads CASSPPGQQFDEQFF. The sequenced part of the CDR3 DNA is TGTGCCAGCTCACCACCTGGACAACAATTCGATGAG.

Concerning this clone: The read terminates 3 residues ahead of where the CDR3 ends, so the germline J gene completes it. The genes are TRBV19 and TRBJ2-5; perhaps TRBD1 as D (5 bases). The CDR3 runs 12 residues. Germline CDR1 and CDR2: LNHDA and SQIVND (reference sequence). V was shortened by 4 bases and J by 4 bases, with 7 bases between the two germline ends. The CDR3 sequence: CASSRGRETQYF. Partial CDR3 DNA: TGTGCCAGTAGTAGGGGCAGAGAGACC.

This clone was observed a few times. The DNA ends 3 residues before the CDR3 does, and the rest of the CDR3 is filled in from the germline J gene. The chain carries TRBV30 and TRBJ2-2; TRBD2 might be the D (6 bases). The CDR3 length is 13 residues. Germline V gene lookup returns CDR1 GTSNPN and CDR2 SVGIG (reference sequence). The V end was cut by 4 bases, the J end by 9 bases, with 15 bases between. Partial CDR3 DNA: TGTGCCTGGACCCTGGGGGGTCTTAGGGAG. This gives the protein CAWTLGGLRE. The full CDR3 protein is CAWTLGGLRELFF.

The CDR3 spells CASRKGQGALETQYF. The DNA read from the CDR3 is TGTGCCAGCAGGAAGGGACAGGGGGCTTTGGAGACC. The chain joins TRBV6-2 or TRBV6-3 to TRBJ2-5; the match to TRBD1 covers 12 bases. The CDR3 end falls 3 residues outside the read, so it is completed with the germline J gene. Per the germline V gene, CDR1 is MNHEY and CDR2 is SVGEGT. V trimming: 6 bases; J trimming: 5 bases; junction bases outside the gene matches: 7. The CDR3 is 15 amino acids.

With regard to this clone: The sequence runs out 3 residues before the end of the CDR3; the remainder is reconstructed from the germline J gene. J is TRBJ1-5 and V is TRBV19, with TRBD1 as a possible D gene (6 bases). Germline CDR1 and CDR2: LNHDA and SQIVND (reference sequence). The CDR3 consists of 14 residues. The V and J ends lost 6 bases and 1 base respectively, with 10 bases between them. CDR3 DNA, as far as it was read: TGTGCCAGTAGGGACAGTACCAGCAATCAGCCC. It is translated as CASRDSTSNQP. From start to end, the CDR3 is CASRDSTSNQPQHF.

The CDR3 sequence is CASRPPGGGYTF. CDR3 bases read: TGTGCCAGCAGGCCGCCAGGGGGCGGC. The rearrangement links TRBV7-2 to TRBJ1-2; 8 nucleotides align to TRBD1. Read coverage stops 3 residues before the CDR3 terminus; the germline J gene supplies the remainder. The CDR3 consists of 12 residues. CDR1 is SGHTA, CDR2 FQGNSA, per germline.

This clone was seen a handful of times. The read finishes 3 residues shy of the CDR3 end, and the germline J gene is used to complete it. V gene TRBV5-1 combines with J gene TRBJ2-3; TRBD1 matches 7 bases. V lost 4 bases, J lost 6 bases, and 17 bases stayed unmatched. Germline loops: CDR1 SGHRS, CDR2 YFSETQ. The CDR3 is 17 amino acids. The CDR3 DNA, read in part, is TGCGCCAGCAGCATTCACGGACAGGTCTCGGCGTCGGATACG. Protein product: CASSIHGQVSASDT. The full-length CDR3 reads as CASSIHGQVSASDTQYF.

For this clone: The read halts 3 residues ahead of the CDR3 end, with the missing end drawn from the germline J gene. This chain joins TRBV7-9 and TRBJ2-7, with D maybe TRBD1 (6 bases). The CDR3 length is 14 residues. Germline V gives CDR1 SEHNR, CDR2 FQNEAQ (reference sequence). Trimming left V 5 bases short and J 5 bases short, with 16 bases between. The CDR3 loop reads CASSPQGSVHEQYF. The sequenced CDR3 bases are TGTGCCAGCAGCCCCCAGGGGAGTGTGCACGAG.

This clone was seen only a few times. The sequence runs out 3 residues before the end of the CDR3; the remainder is reconstructed from the germline J gene. The J gene is TRBJ2-7, the V gene TRBV19; 8 bases are shared with TRBD2. This CDR3 spans 15 amino acids. Looked up from germline, CDR1 is LNHDA and CDR2 is SQIVND (reference sequence). J gave up 0 bases and V 7 bases, and 8 bases lay outside the gene matches. The sequenced part of the CDR3 DNA is TGTGCCAGTACCCCAGCGGGGGCTAGCTCCTACGAG. It yields the protein CASTPAGASSYE. The whole CDR3 reads CASTPAGASSYEQYF.

This clone has more than one count but fewer than ten. The read is 3 residues too short to cover the CDR3 end, so that end is filled in from the germline J gene. V and J are TRBV5-3 and TRBJ2-7; D perhaps matches TRBD1 (6 bases). TRBV5-3 is treated as an ORF (open reading frame) with a function not yet certain. V lost 1 base and J lost 0, with 11 bases in between. The CDR3 totals 15 residues. The CDR3 DNA, read in part, is TGTGCCAGAAGCTTGTCGACAGGATCCTCCTACGAG. Protein product: CARSLSTGSSYE. From start to end, the CDR3 is CARSLSTGSSYEQYF.

This clone has more than one count but fewer than ten. The CDR3 is cut off 3 residues early in the read; its end comes from the germline J gene. This chain links TRBV7-3 with TRBJ1-1; weak D call: TRBD1 (6 bases). Germline-derived CDR1 and CDR2 are SGHTA and FQGTGA. Between the trimmed V and J ends, which lost 3 bases and 7 bases, there was a span of 15 bases. The CDR3 is made up of 14 amino acids. CDR3 DNA (partial): TGTGCCAGCAGCTTGATTCCAGGACAGATTGAA. This codes for CASSLIPGQIE. The whole CDR3 sequence is CASSLIPGQIEAFF.

In its sample, this clone was seen many times. The read halts 3 residues ahead of the CDR3 end, with the missing end drawn from the germline J gene. The rearrangement uses TRBV5-1 and TRBJ1-6; the match to TRBD1 covers 7 bases. The V gene's germline CDR1 is SGHRS and CDR2 YFSETQ. There are 14 residues in the CDR3. The junction had 3 bases not matched to a gene; V was cut back by 4 bases and J by 5 bases. The CDR3 protein is CASSVGQNNSPLHF. The covered CDR3 bases are TGCGCCAGCAGCGTGGGACAGAATAATTCACCC.

The table lists this clone with many counts. Read data end 3 residues before the CDR3 end; the end is taken from the germline J gene. This chain connects TRBV29-1 to TRBJ1-4; TRBD1 matches at 8 bases. J lost 7 bases, V lost 7 bases, and 14 bases had no gene match. This CDR3 comprises 15 residues. Per germline, CDR1 SQVTM and CDR2 ANQGSEA. CDR3 bases read: TGCAGCGCTACACAGGGGGGGGGTATTGGTGAAAAA. Amino acids: CSATQGGGIGEK. The complete CDR3 reads CSATQGGGIGEKLFF.